The next 32 T cell receptor beta chains were all read from a single sample in a study of T cells after yellow fever vaccination. TCRdb re-called the 5' RACE reads with MiXCR, one entry per CDR3 protein. The data contain some 73,000 distinct CDR3 sequences, about 7.7% of them singletons. The sequencing here drew on CD8+ T cells sorted from PBMCs, taken on the day of the yellow fever booster vaccination. The source is a man under 40 who received the YFV17D yellow fever vaccine.

The chain employs TRBV14 and TRBJ2-7, with D perhaps matching TRBD1 or TRBD2 (5 bases each). With 3 bases removed from V and 0 bases from J, the gap between germline ends came to 9 bases. The germline gives CDR1 SGHDN, CDR2 FVKESK. The CDR3 spans 14 residues. The CDR3 loop reads CASSHLGDSYEQYF. CDR3 DNA: TGTGCCAGCAGCCATTTGGGGGACTCCTACGAGCAGTACTTC.

This clonotype was counted many times. The chain carries TRBV6-2 or TRBV6-3 and TRBJ2-1; 11 nucleotides align to TRBD2. Germline CDR1 MNHEY, CDR2 SVGEGT. This CDR3 has 15 residues. V shed 4 bases, J shed 6 bases, and the junction held 5 bases outside the gene matches. The CDR3 loop is CASSLLAGGLNEQFF. CDR3 nucleotides: TGTGCCAGCAGTTTATTAGCGGGAGGGCTCAATGAGCAGTTCTTC.

The CDR3 nucleotides are TGCAGCGTTGAATCGGGACAGGGTGACACTGAAGCTTTCTTT. Amino acids: CSVESGQGDTEAFF. This chain uses TRBV29-1 with TRBJ1-1; 9 bases are a match to TRBD1. V lost 2 bases, J lost 3 bases, and 4 bases stayed unmatched. Germline loops: CDR1 SQVTM, CDR2 ANQGSEA. This CDR3 has 14 amino acids. The full variable domain, with the rest looked up from reference TRBV29-1 and TRBJ1-1, is SAVISQKPSRDICQRGTSLTIQCQVDSQVTMMFWYRQQPGQSLTLIATANQGSEATYESGFVIDKFPISRPNLTFSTLTVSNMSPEDSSIYLCSVESGQGDTEAFFGQGTRLTVV.

The chain uses TRBV29-1 and TRBJ2-1; 9 bases map to TRBD1. The CDR3 is 14 amino acids. V lost 7 bases, J lost 4 bases, and 8 bases stayed unmatched. Germline CDR1 and CDR2: SQVTM and ANQGSEA. This CDR3 is CSADPGQGYNEQFF. For the CDR3, the DNA is TGCAGCGCCGACCCGGGACAGGGATACAATGAGCAGTTCTTC.

The V and J genes are TRBV4-3 and TRBJ2-7, with D tentatively TRBD1 or TRBD2 (6 bases each). CDR3 length: 16 amino acids. CDR1 LGHNA and CDR2 YSLEER come from the germline V gene. The ends were cut back, 1 base at V and 2 bases at J, with 15 bases in the middle. The CDR3 DNA is TGCGCCAGCAGCCAAGGTGCTGGGGGGCTCCCCTACGAGCAGTACTTC. This encodes CASSQGAGGLPYEQYF.

The sample holds many counts of this clonotype. The chain combines TRBV3-1 with TRBJ2-3; 8 bases line up with TRBD2. The trim removed 4 bases at V and 5 bases at J, leaving 8 bases unmatched. Germline V gives CDR1 LGHDT, CDR2 YNNKEL (reference sequence). The CDR3 consists of 15 residues. This CDR3 is CASSLGGAREDTQYF. CDR3 in DNA: TGTGCCAGCAGCCTCGGGGGGGCTCGTGAAGATACGCAGTATTTT.

The chain couples TRBV5-1 to TRBJ2-1; no reliable D call. Trimming left V 4 bases short and J 0 bases short, with 11 bases between. CDR3 length equals 15 residues. Germline V gives CDR1 SGHRS, CDR2 YFSETQ. CDR3 nucleotides: TGCGCCAGCAGCCAAGAAGTTAGCTCCTACAATGAGCAGTTCTTC. It translates to CASSQEVSSYNEQFF.

This clonotype has ten or more counts. This chain connects TRBV14 to TRBJ2-5; D tentatively reads TRBD1 or TRBD2 (6 bases each). The CDR3 runs 17 residues. V lost 2 bases and J 3 bases, leaving 19 bases between the germline ends. CDR1 is SGHDN, CDR2 FVKESK, per germline. The CDR3, as DNA: TGTGCCAGCAGCCAATGGGGCGGACAGACTAGAGAAGAGACCCAGTACTTC. Translation: CASSQWGGQTREETQYF.

This clonotype was observed a few times. This chain links TRBV27 with TRBJ2-3; 7 bases map to TRBD2. Per the germline V gene, CDR1 is MNHEY and CDR2 is SMNVEV (reference sequence). The ends lost 3 bases at V and 4 bases at J; junction bases unmatched: 16. The CDR3 consists of 18 residues. DNA for the CDR3: TGTGCCAGCAGTTTGGGGAGAGGGGAGGGTGCGTTCTCAGATACGCAGTATTTT. Translated, it gives CASSLGRGEGAFSDTQYF.

This clonotype has ten or more counts. The rearrangement links TRBV27 to TRBJ1-2, with TRBD1 as a possible D gene (5 bases). Deletions cut 3 bases from V and 3 bases from J, with 11 bases between. Germline V gene lookup returns CDR1 MNHEY and CDR2 SMNVEV (reference sequence). This CDR3 has 14 residues. CDR3 amino acids: CASSFGGGDYGYTF. The CDR3 DNA reads as TGTGCCAGCAGTTTTGGGGGGGGAGACTATGGCTACACCTTC.

Ten or more counts support this clonotype. CDR3 sequence: CASSLRPGRNYEQYF. The CDR3 DNA is TGTGCCAGCAGTTTACGACCGGGACGGAACTACGAGCAGTACTTC. The chain joins TRBV28 to TRBJ2-7, with D perhaps assigned TRBD1 or TRBD2 (5 bases each). The V end was cut by 2 bases, the J end by 3 bases, with 14 bases between. Per the germline V gene, CDR1 is MDHEN and CDR2 is SYDVKM. The CDR3 length is 15 residues.

This clonotype has just a few counts. This chain uses TRBV9 with TRBJ2-1, with D unclear. V was clipped by 4 bases and J by 2 bases, with 13 bases between them. The germline gives CDR1 SGDLS, CDR2 YYNGEE. This CDR3 is built from 15 residues. CDR3: CASSPEVTAYNEQFF. As DNA, the CDR3 is TGTGCCAGCAGCCCCGAGGTCACCGCCTACAATGAGCAGTTCTTC.

This clonotype was detected only a few times. The genes are TRBV11-2 and TRBJ1-2; no clear D. Trimming stripped 2 bases from V and 5 bases from J, with 3 bases between. The CDR3 consists of 11 residues. CDR1 is SGHAT and CDR2 is FQNNGV in the germline V gene. The CDR3 spells CASSLIYGYTF. The CDR3 nucleotides read TGTGCCAGCAGCTTAATTTATGGCTACACCTTC.

This clonotype showed up many times. The chain combines TRBV7-6 with TRBJ2-5; D not resolved. CDR3 length equals 12 residues. Germline assignment: CDR1 SGHVS and CDR2 FNYEAQ. Trimming pared 5 bases from V and 5 bases from J, leaving 9 bases between. CDR3 sequence reads: CASSAPGETQYF. The CDR3 coding sequence is TGTGCCAGCAGCGCACCCGGGGAGACCCAGTACTTC.

In this sample, this clonotype turned up many times. The genes are TRBV12-3 or TRBV12-4 and TRBJ2-2, with D perhaps being TRBD1 or TRBD2 (6 bases each). This CDR3 comprises 14 residues. V was clipped by 3 bases and J by 7 bases, with 12 bases between them. CDR3 loop: CASSFSGAVGELFF. CDR3 DNA sequence: TGTGCCAGCAGTTTTTCGGGGGCAGTCGGGGAGCTGTTTTTT.

This chain links TRBV3-1 with TRBJ2-7, with 9 bases that match TRBD1. Germline assignment: CDR1 LGHDT and CDR2 YNNKEL (reference sequence). V gave up 0 bases and J gave up 5 bases; unmatched junction bases: 14. This CDR3 is built from 18 residues. CDR3 DNA sequence: TGTGCCAGCAGCCAAGATGTAACAGGGGGCACTATTTTGGACGAGCAGTACTTC. This encodes CASSQDVTGGTILDEQYF.

This clonotype was seen a few times. The chain couples TRBV4-3 to TRBJ2-3; 11 bases agree with TRBD2. The CDR3 covers 15 residues. Germline-derived CDR1 and CDR2 are LGHNA and YSLEER. V was clipped by 3 bases and J by 4 bases; unmatched bases: 3. The CDR3 DNA reads TGCGCCAGCAGCCAGACTAGCGGGACATCAGATACGCAGTATTTT. Translating gives CASSQTSGTSDTQYF.

As regards this clonotype: An end of the junction does not agree with germline; a read error may underlie this. J is TRBJ2-1 and V is TRBV7-3, with D unclear. The CDR3 extends over 13 amino acids. Per the germline V gene, CDR1 is SGHTA and CDR2 is FQGTGA. In DNA form, the CDR3 reads TGTGCCAGCAGCTTAGGTTATTACAATGAGCACTTCTTC. Translated: CASSLGYYNEHFF.

The J gene is TRBJ2-7, the V gene TRBV25-1, with D perhaps matching TRBD1 (6 bases). This CDR3 spans 16 amino acids. Germline V gene sequence: CDR1 MGHDK, CDR2 SYGVNS. The ends were cut back, 4 bases at V and 3 bases at J, with 19 bases in the middle. CDR3 sequence: CASSGPDRLRVYEQYF. CDR3 DNA: TGTGCCAGCAGTGGACCAGACAGGCTCAGGGTCTACGAGCAGTACTTC.

This clonotype was picked up many times. J is TRBJ2-7 and V is TRBV12-3 or TRBV12-4; D assignment may be TRBD1 or TRBD2 (5 bases each). The CDR3 length is 14 residues. V lost 6 bases, J lost 2 bases, and 14 bases lay in between. CDR3 sequence reads: CASRNRDLPYEQYF. CDR3 nucleotides: TGTGCCAGCAGAAACCGGGACCTGCCCTACGAGCAGTACTTC.

This clonotype has more than one count but fewer than ten. The rearrangement joins TRBV27 to TRBJ2-3, with D hard to call. In germline, CDR1 is MNHEY, CDR2 SMNVEV (reference sequence). There are 12 residues in the CDR3. The V end lost 5 bases, the J end lost 7 bases, and 10 bases lay between the germline ends. This CDR3 reads CASSPSPYTQYF. The CDR3, as DNA: TGTGCCAGCAGTCCGTCCCCTTATACGCAGTATTTT.

This clonotype was observed a few times. V gene TRBV5-1 combines with J gene TRBJ2-7; tentatively, D is TRBD2 (5 bases). The germline V gene has CDR1 SGHRS and CDR2 YFSETQ. Deletions cut 4 bases from V and 7 bases from J, with 12 bases between. The CDR3 has 12 amino acids. CDR3 sequence: CASSAPPGEQYF. The CDR3 DNA is TGCGCCAGCAGCGCCCCTCCGGGGGAGCAGTACTTC. Variable domain in full (rest from reference TRBV5-1 and TRBJ2-7): KAGVTQTPRYLIKTRGQQVTLSCSPISGHRSVSWYQQTPGQGLQFLFEYFSETQRNKGNFPGRFSGRQFSNSRSEMNVSTLELGDSALYLCASSAPPGEQYFGPGTRLTVT.

This clonotype was picked up a small number of times. J is TRBJ1-5 and V is TRBV6-5, with a tentative D call TRBD1 (6 bases). This CDR3 has 16 residues. The ends were cut back, 6 bases at V and 1 base at J, with 16 bases in the middle. Germline V gene data show CDR1 as MNHEY and CDR2 as SVGAGI. As DNA, the CDR3 is TGTGCCAGCAGCTACGAGGTGGGGGGCAGCAATCAGCCCCAGCATTTT. This encodes CASSYEVGGSNQPQHF.

This clonotype was picked up a small number of times. V and J are TRBV20-1 and TRBJ2-5; 7 nucleotides match TRBD1. This CDR3 is 13 amino acids long. Trimming removed 1 base from V and 1 base from J; junction bases left unmatched: 0. Germline loops: CDR1 DFQATT, CDR2 SNEGSKA (reference sequence). The CDR3 reads CSARGDSQETQYF. The CDR3 nucleotides are TGCAGTGCTAGAGGGGACAGCCAAGAGACCCAGTACTTC.

This clonotype showed up just a few times. The chain is built from TRBV1 and TRBJ2-5; the D call of TRBD1 is as the table states it, not checked on the DNA. TRBV1 is reported as a pseudogene. The CDR3 covers 16 residues. The CDR3 loop reads CTSSQQQNRAGETQYF. As DNA, the CDR3 is TGCACCAGCAGCCAACAACAGAACAGGGCGGGGGAGACCCAGTACTTC.

The rearrangement joins TRBV5-1 to TRBJ2-1; no clear D. From germline, CDR1 is SGHRS and CDR2 YFSETQ. Trimming took off 7 bases at V and 3 bases at J, with 14 bases between the two ends. This CDR3 contains 14 residues. The CDR3 nucleotides read TGCGCCAGCCAGATGGGAAACGTCTACAATGAGCAGTTCTTC. Encoded protein: CASQMGNVYNEQFF.

The chain recombines TRBV9 with TRBJ2-1, with D unresolved. Trimming pared 1 base from V and 1 base from J, leaving 0 bases between. The germline gives CDR1 SGDLS, CDR2 YYNGEE. This CDR3 is 12 amino acids long. CDR3 DNA: TGTGCCAGCAGCGTATCCTACAATGAGCAGTTCTTC. Protein product: CASSVSYNEQFF.

The table lists this clonotype with a few counts. The chain is built from TRBV14 and TRBJ2-1; D is perhaps TRBD1 or TRBD2 (5 bases each). Germline V gives CDR1 SGHDN, CDR2 FVKESK. The CDR3 extends over 14 amino acids. V was clipped by 2 bases and J by 5 bases, with 10 bases between them. CDR3 residues: CASSQRGFDNEQFF. CDR3 in DNA: TGTGCCAGCAGCCAACGGGGCTTCGACAATGAGCAGTTCTTC. Full variable domain (outside the CDR3, taken from reference TRBV14 and TRBJ2-1): EAGVTQFPSHSVIEKGQTVTLRCDPISGHDNLYWYRRVMGKEIKFLLHFVKESKQDESGMPNNRFLAERTGGTYSTLKVQPAELEDSGVYFCASSQRGFDNEQFFGPGTRLTVL.

This clonotype was found a few times. The genes are TRBV11-2 and TRBJ2-5; TRBD1 is a possible D gene (6 bases). Germline V lookup: CDR1 SGHAT, CDR2 FQNNGV. The V end was cut by 4 bases, the J end by 2 bases, with 11 bases between. This CDR3 contains 14 residues. The DNA for the CDR3 is TGTGCCAGCAGCTCATGGACAGCGCAAGAGACCCAGTACTTC. Encoded protein: CASSSWTAQETQYF.

This sequence joins TRBV7-9 and TRBJ2-2, with D uncertain. V lost 4 bases, J lost 5 bases, and 8 bases lay in between. The CDR3 extends over 13 amino acids. Germline V lookup: CDR1 SEHNR, CDR2 FQNEAQ (reference sequence). As DNA, the CDR3 is TGTGCCAGCAGCTCAGCGCTTACCGGGGAGCTGTTTTTT. Translating gives CASSSALTGELFF.

This clonotype has only a few counts. V usage is TRBV29-1 and J usage is TRBJ2-7; perhaps TRBD2 as D (5 bases). Germline CDR1 reads SQVTM; CDR2 reads ANQGSEA. V lost 6 bases, J lost 2 bases, and 11 bases lay in between. The CDR3 spans 12 residues. The DNA for the CDR3 is TGCAGCGTAGGTACTAGTCCCTACGAGCAGTACTTC. Its translation: CSVGTSPYEQYF.

There are a few counts of this clonotype. The V call is TRBV7-9, the J call TRBJ2-5; no reliable D call. The length of the CDR3 is 15 residues. Germline CDR1 is SEHNR and CDR2 is FQNEAQ (reference sequence). Trimming took off 3 bases at V and 2 bases at J, with 13 bases between the two ends. The DNA for the CDR3 is TGTGCCAGCAGCTTCGTAGGGCAGCAACAAGAGACCCAGTACTTC. Its protein is CASSFVGQQQETQYF. The full variable domain, completed using reference TRBV7-9 and TRBJ2-5, is DTGVSQNPRHKITKRGQNVTFRCDPISEHNRLYWYRQTLGQGPEFLTYFQNEAQLEKSRLLSDRFSAERPKGSFSTLEIQRTEQGDSAMYLCASSFVGQQQETQYFGPGTRLLVL.